Listed below are T cell receptor beta chains from one sample, sequenced in a study of T cell repertoires in cytomegalovirus infection. TCRdb reprocessed the reads via MiXCR and lists one record per CDR3 protein. The sample contains around 260,000 distinct CDR3 sequences, about 23% of which appear only once. Input material: PBMCs. The receptor source for this set is a human donor in good health (CMV status not recorded). Some clones in this sample may be carry-over from other donors' samples. Each CDR3 is given with its conserved first and last residue. Each record gives: CDR3 DNA, CDR3 protein, J gene, clone size, D gene, V gene. The D gene is left open where the match is weak. Expanded clones get a size class; other rows say once, few or many, or leave the size out.

TGTGCCAGCAGCTTGGGGGCCTGGAGGGAGACCCAGTACTTC,CASSLGAWRETQYF,TRBJ2-5,-,-,TRBV5-6
TGTGCCAGCAGTGAACAACAGGGTGGAGAGACCCAGTACTTC,CASSEQQGGETQYF,TRBJ2-5,-,-,TRBV25-1
TGTGCCAGCAGCTTTCTGGGGGCCCAGTACTTC,CASSFLGAQYF,TRBJ2-5,-,-,TRBV5-6
TGTGCCAGCAGTTTAGGGGTAGGTGGATCGGGACAGGGGGCATACGAGCAGTACTTC,CASSLGVGGSGQGAYEQYF,TRBJ2-7,many,TRBD1,TRBV28
TGTGCCAGCAGCGAGGACAGGGTCGGCTACACCTTC,CASSEDRVGYTF,TRBJ1-2,few,TRBD1,TRBV7-8
TGCAGCGTTCCCGCCCGGGACAGCAACAAACAAAACGACTATGGCTACACCTTC,CSVPARDSNKQNDYGYTF,TRBJ1-2,-,TRBD1,TRBV29-1
TGTGCCTGGAGGTCACCCTACGAGCAGTACTTC,CAWRSPYEQYF,TRBJ2-7,-,-,TRBV30
TGTGCCAGCAGCTCTGGGACAGGGTGGATGGATGAGCAGTTCTTC,CASSSGTGWMDEQFF,TRBJ2-1,many,TRBD1,TRBV7-9
TGTGCCAGCAGTTTCGTTCGGGGAACGACTCAGCCCCAGCATTTT,CASSFVRGTTQPQHF,TRBJ1-5,-,-,TRBV28
TGTGCCAGCAGTGGGGGGACAGGGAGGGTGCGTGACATTCAGTACTTC,CASSGGTGRVRDIQYF,TRBJ2-4,few,TRBD1,TRBV2
TGCAGCGTAGCAGGGGGTGGCAATCAGCCCCAGCATTTT,CSVAGGGNQPQHF,TRBJ1-5,-,TRBD1,TRBV29-1
TGTGCCAGCAGTTTCCTCCGGGGTGGATATGGCTACACCTTC,CASSFLRGGYGYTF,TRBJ1-2,many,-,TRBV28
TGTGCCATCAGGACAGGGGGCAGCACTGAAGCTTTCTTT,CAIRTGGSTEAFF,TRBJ1-1,-,TRBD1,TRBV10-3
TGTGCCAGTAGTCCCCCGCCGAGACGCCAAGGGGGTCAGCCCCAGCATTTT,CASSPPPRRQGGQPQHF,TRBJ1-5,-,-,TRBV19
TGTGCCAGCTCACGGGACACATCCTCTGGGGCCAACGTCCTGACTTTC,CASSRDTSSGANVLTF,TRBJ2-6,-,-,TRBV18
TGCAGCGTTGGGGGGCAGGGCAACGAGCAGTACTTC,CSVGGQGNEQYF,TRBJ2-7,few,-,TRBV29-1
TGCGCCAGCAGCCCCGGACCCACGGGAAACACCATATATTTT,CASSPGPTGNTIYF,TRBJ1-3,-,-,TRBV4-1
TGTGCCAGCAGCTTAGCCCTGGGACACTACTACGAGCAGTACTTC,CASSLALGHYYEQYF,TRBJ2-7,many,-,TRBV7-2
TGTGCCAGCTCACCGGTGGCGTCCTCATTGGGGGGAATTCAGCCCCAGCATTTT,CASSPVASSLGGIQPQHF,TRBJ1-5,-,-,TRBV18
TGTACCAGCAGCTTAAAGCGGGGGGGCTATTATTACTTC,CTSSLKRGGYYYF,TRBJ2-4,-,TRBD2,TRBV7-2
TGTGCCAGTAGTTCGGGCAGGACGAACACTGAAGCTTTCTTT,CASSSGRTNTEAFF,TRBJ1-1,-,-,TRBV19
TGTGCCAGCAGCTCGCGTGGGTCTACTGAAGCTTTCTTT,CASSSRGSTEAFF,TRBJ1-1,many,-,TRBV7-2